These 8 T cell receptor beta chains were sequenced from one sample in a study of beta chain features in type 1 diabetes. These receptors have no identified antigens. Every bit of the isolated RNA underwent reverse transcription, so sequencing read expressed TCRB transcripts. Generated by immunoSEQ multiplex PCR, the TCRdb table keeps only in-frame clones and is missing some. The table includes 500,000 to 650,000 clones, under 15% detected once. General study findings and limits: TCRB CDR3s from Type 1 diabetes patients were moderately but significantly shorter in all four CD4+ subsets.

Sequencing was carried out using naive CD4+ T cells from blood. The origin of the receptors is a man aged 30 to 39 with type 1 diabetes.

The chain recombines TRBV27 with TRBJ2-3; possibly TRBD1 for D (6 bases). CDR1 and CDR2 from the germline V gene are MNHEY and SMNVEV (reference sequence). The ends were cut back, 6 bases at V and 2 bases at J, with 15 bases in the middle. This CDR3 is 15 amino acids long. The CDR3 sequence is CASSKGVPNTDTQYF. The CDR3 DNA reads as TGTGCCAGCAGCAAGGGGGTGCCTAACACAGATACGCAGTATTTT.

The gene calls are TRBV11-1 and TRBJ2-3; no reliable D call. Per the germline V gene, CDR1 is SGHAT and CDR2 is FQDESV (reference sequence). V lost 3 bases and J lost 2, with 6 bases in between. The CDR3 contains 13 residues. The CDR3: CASSFVATDTQYF. The CDR3 coding sequence is TGTGCCAGCAGCTTCGTAGCCACAGATACGCAGTATTTT.

The chain recombines TRBV18 with TRBJ2-1, with 10 bases identical to TRBD1. J gave up 7 bases and V 3 bases, and 6 bases lay outside the gene matches. The length of the CDR3 is 15 residues. Germline assignment: CDR1 KGHSH and CDR2 LQKENI. The CDR3 region has the DNA TGTGCCAGCTCACCCGCCGGACAGGGGGGAAATGAGCAGTTCTTC. This sequence encodes CASSPAGQGGNEQFF. Full variable domain (outside the CDR3, taken from reference TRBV18 and TRBJ2-1): NAGVMQNPRHLVRRRGQEARLRCSPMKGHSHVYWYRQLPEEGLKFMVYLQKENIIDESGMPKERFSAEFPKEGPSILRIQQVVRGDSAAYFCASSPAGQGGNEQFFGPGTRLTVL.

This clone was detected a few times. The genes are TRBV7-2 and TRBJ2-3; no reliable D call. The CDR3 runs 17 residues. V was pared by 5 bases and J by 0 bases, with 18 bases between. The germline V gene encodes CDR1 SGHTA and CDR2 FQGNSA. The CDR3 sequence: CASSIRGSTSSTDTQYF. DNA of the CDR3: TGTGCCAGCAGCATTAGAGGCTCCACCTCTAGCACAGATACGCAGTATTTT. Together with reference TRBV7-2 and TRBJ2-3, the CDR3 gives the full variable domain: GAGVSQSPSNKVTEKGKDVELRCDPISGHTALYWYRQSLGQGLEFLIYFQGNSAPDKSGLPSDRFSAERTGGSVSTLTIQRTQQEDSAVYLCASSIRGSTSSTDTQYFGPGTRLTVL.

Many counts were recorded for this clone. The chain joins TRBV12-5 to TRBJ2-1; D is perhaps TRBD2 (6 bases). The CDR3 has 17 amino acids. V was pared by 2 bases and J by 0 bases, with 14 bases between. CDR1 LGHNT and CDR2 FRNRAP come from the germline V gene. The DNA for the CDR3 is TGTGCTAGTGGTTTGTCTAGCGCGGTGGGCTCCTACAATGAGCAGTTCTTC. It encodes CASGLSSAVGSYNEQFF.

The chain uses TRBV6-5 and TRBJ1-2, with 7 bases lining up with TRBD1. The germline gives CDR1 MNHEY, CDR2 SVGAGI. The V segment lost 3 bases and the J segment 5 bases; nucleotides outside the gene matches: 9. The CDR3 consists of 15 residues. The CDR3 coding sequence is TGTGCCAGCAGTTATACCGGGACAGACCAGTATGGCTACACCTTC. This translates into CASSYTGTDQYGYTF.

The table lists this clone with a few counts. The gene calls are TRBV7-2 and TRBJ2-6; no clear D gene. The ends were cut back, 4 bases at V and 0 bases at J, with 10 bases in the middle. CDR1 and CDR2 (germline): SGHTA, FQGNSA. CDR3 size: 16 residues. CDR3 sequence: CASSSTPSSGANVLTF. CDR3 nucleotides: TGTGCCAGCAGCTCGACACCTAGCTCTGGGGCCAACGTCCTGACTTTC.

This clone has just a few counts. This chain uses TRBV2 with TRBJ2-7, with unresolved D. Germline V gene data show CDR1 as SNHLY and CDR2 as FYNNEI. V was trimmed by 9 bases and J by 1 base, leaving 7 bases between them. This CDR3 has 11 residues. CDR3 coding DNA: TGTGCCAGTCTGTTTTCCTACGAGCAGTACTTC. Translating gives CASLFSYEQYF.